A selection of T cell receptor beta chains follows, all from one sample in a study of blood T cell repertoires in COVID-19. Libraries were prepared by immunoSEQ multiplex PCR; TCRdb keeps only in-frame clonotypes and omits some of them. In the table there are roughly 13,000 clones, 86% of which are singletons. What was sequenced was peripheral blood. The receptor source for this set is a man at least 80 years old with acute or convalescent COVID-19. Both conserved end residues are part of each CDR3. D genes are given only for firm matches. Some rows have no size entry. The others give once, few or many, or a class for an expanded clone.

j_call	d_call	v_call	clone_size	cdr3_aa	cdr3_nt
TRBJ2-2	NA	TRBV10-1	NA	CASRLQANTGELFF	TGCGCCAGCAGACTTCAGGCTAACACCGGGGAGCTGTTTTTT
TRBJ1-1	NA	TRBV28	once	CASSSDGQNTEAFF	TGTGCCAGCAGCTCAGATGGACAGAACACTGAAGCTTTCTTT
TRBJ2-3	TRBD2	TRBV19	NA	CASSPRTSGWDTQYF	TGTGCCAGTAGTCCCCGGACTAGCGGGTGGGATACGCAGTATTTT
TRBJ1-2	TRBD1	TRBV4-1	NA	CASSQVLSSGGGGYTF	TGCGCCAGCAGCCAAGTGCTCTCGTCAGGGGGCGGTGGCTACACCTTC
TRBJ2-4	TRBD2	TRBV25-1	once	CASTGGDIQYF	TGTGCCAGTACCGGGGGGGACATTCAGTACTTC
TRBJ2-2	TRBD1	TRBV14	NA	CASSPQGVDTGELFF	TGTGCCAGCAGCCCACAGGGGGTTGACACCGGGGAGCTGTTTTTT
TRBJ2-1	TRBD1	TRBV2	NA	CAGSPNIGQGTYNEQFF	TGTGCCGGCAGTCCCAATATAGGACAGGGAACCTACAATGAGCAGTTCTTC
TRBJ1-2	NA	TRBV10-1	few	CASIAFGANYGYTF	TGCGCCAGCATCGCCTTTGGGGCCAACTATGGCTACACCTTC
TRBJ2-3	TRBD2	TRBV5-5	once	CASSLVGGRRAADTQYF	TGTGCCAGCAGCTTGGTGGGGGGGAGGAGGGCCGCAGATACGCAGTATTTT
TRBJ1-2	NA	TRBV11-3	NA	CASSLDSRQALNGYTF	TGTGCCAGCAGCTTAGATAGTAGGCAGGCTCTTAATGGCTACACCTTC
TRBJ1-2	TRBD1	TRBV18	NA	CASSPRSTGVAYGYTF	TGTGCCAGCTCACCCCGTAGCACAGGGGTTGCCTATGGCTACACCTTC
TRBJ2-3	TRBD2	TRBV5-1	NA	CASKGTSGGPGTDTQYF	TGCGCCAGCAAGGGGACTAGCGGGGGGCCGGGGACAGATACGCAGTATTTT
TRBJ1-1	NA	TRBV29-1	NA	CRSEQGGLNTEAFF	TGCAGGTCCGAGCAGGGAGGGCTGAACACTGAAGCTTTCTTT
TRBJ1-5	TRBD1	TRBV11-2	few	CASSRQGRMSNQPQHF	TGTGCCAGCAGCCGACAGGGGAGGATGAGCAATCAGCCCCAGCATTTT
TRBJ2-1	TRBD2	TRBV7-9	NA	CASSSSGSRYNEQFF	TGTGCCAGCAGCTCAAGCGGGAGCAGATACAATGAGCAGTTCTTC
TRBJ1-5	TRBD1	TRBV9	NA	CASSVGIGTGENQPQHF	TGTGCCAGCAGCGTAGGAATAGGGACAGGTGAAAATCAGCCCCAGCATTTT
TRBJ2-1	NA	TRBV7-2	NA	CASSKQAQASYNEQFF	TGTGCCAGCAGCAAGCAGGCCCAAGCCTCCTACAATGAGCAGTTCTTC
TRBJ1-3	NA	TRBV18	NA	CASSPGHQRGWDF	TGTGCCAGCTCACCGGGACACCAACGAGGCTGGGATTTT
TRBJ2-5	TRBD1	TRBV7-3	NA	CASSLKGTGERETQYF	TGTGCCAGCAGCTTAAAGGGAACAGGGGAAAGAGAGACCCAGTACTTC
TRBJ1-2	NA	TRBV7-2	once	CASSLGSAGRYGYTF	TGTGCCAGCAGCTTAGGGTCAGCAGGCCGCTATGGCTACACCTTC
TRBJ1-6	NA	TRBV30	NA	CAWKTALNSPLHF	TGTGCCTGGAAGACAGCGTTAAATTCACCCCTCCACTTT
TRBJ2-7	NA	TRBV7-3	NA	CASSLRGYEQYF	TGTGCCAGCAGCTTACGGGGTTACGAGCAGTACTTC
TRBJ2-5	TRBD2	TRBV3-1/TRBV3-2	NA	CASSRRTSGSAETQYF	TGTGCCAGCAGCCGGCGGACTAGCGGGAGTGCAGAGACCCAGTACTTC
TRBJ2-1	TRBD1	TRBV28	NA	CASSPSTLTLDRGFYNEQFF	TGTGCCAGCAGTCCCTCTACACTCACTCTAGACAGGGGGTTTTACAATGAGCAGTTCTTC
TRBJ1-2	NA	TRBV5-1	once	CASSSSMGYTF	TGCGCCAGCAGCTCATCCATGGGCTACACCTTC
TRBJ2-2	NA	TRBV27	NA	CASSTPQRDVSGELFF	TGTGCCAGCAGTACTCCACAGAGAGACGTTTCCGGGGAGCTGTTTTTT